One sample yielded the 31 T cell receptor beta chains listed below, sequenced in a study of T cell repertoires in cytomegalovirus infection. TCRdb itself ran the reads through MiXCR, one entry per CDR3 protein. This table holds hundreds of thousands of distinct CDR3 sequences, 5% to 8.5% found once. Sequencing was carried out using PBMCs. Every receptor here comes from a human donor in good health (CMV status not recorded). Some clones in this sample may be carry-over from other donors' samples.

There are many counts of this clonotype. V and J are TRBV5-5 and TRBJ2-2, with TRBD1 matching over 8 bases. The germline V gene encodes CDR1 SGHKS and CDR2 YYEKEE (reference sequence). This CDR3 is built from 16 residues. V gave up 4 bases and J gave up 6 bases; unmatched junction bases: 11. The CDR3 DNA sequence: TGTGCCAGCAGCGGGGCGTGGACAGGGAAAGCCGGGGAGCTGTTTTTT. Translating it yields CASSGAWTGKAGELFF.

This clonotype was observed at least ten times. The chain combines TRBV20-1 with TRBJ2-5; 7 positions match TRBD1. Germline values: CDR1 DFQATT, CDR2 SNEGSKA (reference sequence). The CDR3 extends over 14 amino acids. V was pared by 5 bases and J by 2 bases, with 8 bases of the junction left unmatched. The CDR3 region is CSAAPGTVQETQYF. The CDR3 region has the DNA TGCAGTGCTGCACCCGGGACAGTTCAAGAGACCCAGTACTTC.

In this sample, this clonotype turned up many times. V gene TRBV7-2 combines with J gene TRBJ1-1, with 9 nucleotides matching TRBD1. In germline, CDR1 is SGHTA, CDR2 FQGNSA. There are 15 residues in the CDR3. Trimming at V came to 5 bases and at J to 5 bases, leaving 9 bases not matched to a gene. In DNA, the CDR3 is TGTGCCAGCAGCGTCACAGGGGGCGTATATACTGAAGCTTTCTTT. It translates to CASSVTGGVYTEAFF.

This clonotype showed up many times. V usage is TRBV7-2 and J usage is TRBJ2-3; D is possibly TRBD1 (5 bases). The CDR3 spans 12 residues. Deletions cut 1 base from V and 11 bases from J, with 10 bases between. Germline CDR1 reads SGHTA; CDR2 reads FQGNSA. CDR3 in DNA: TGTGCCAGCAGCTTAGACCAGGGAAGGCAGTATTTT. Translating it yields CASSLDQGRQYF.

This clonotype was seen repeatedly, ten times or more. The CDR3 here is CASSLMRIPYEQYF. CDR3 DNA: TGTGCCAGCAGCCTGATGCGGATTCCCTACGAGCAGTACTTC. The chain employs TRBV5-6 and TRBJ2-7; D remains ambiguous. The CDR3 length is 14 residues. Germline CDR1 SGHDT, CDR2 YYEEEE. Trimming shortened V by 4 bases and J by 2 bases, and 13 bases separated the two germline ends.

There are many counts of this clonotype. The rearrangement links TRBV29-1 to TRBJ1-1; 9 nucleotides line up with TRBD1. From germline, CDR1 is SQVTM and CDR2 ANQGSEA. J gave up 5 bases and V 7 bases, and 8 bases lay outside the gene matches. There are 13 residues in the CDR3. The CDR3, as DNA: TGCAGCGCCGAGGACAGGGGAAGTACTGAAGCTTTCTTT. It is translated as CSAEDRGSTEAFF.

This clonotype was seen a handful of times. The CDR3 spells CSVVGREPYEQYF. CDR3 nucleotides: TGCAGCGTTGTGGGCAGGGAGCCCTACGAGCAGTACTTC. The chain links TRBV29-1 to TRBJ2-7; D possibly uses TRBD1 or TRBD2 (5 bases each). Germline loops: CDR1 SQVTM, CDR2 ANQGSEA. The CDR3 runs to 13 residues. The germline V and J ends were trimmed by 4 bases and 2 bases, with 12 bases remaining between them.

This clonotype was detected ten times or more. The chain recombines TRBV5-6 with TRBJ2-1, with 7 bases identical to TRBD2. Looked up from germline, CDR1 is SGHDT and CDR2 is YYEEEE. Trimming cost V 5 bases and J 6 bases; bases outside gene matches: 8. This CDR3 is 14 amino acids long. The CDR3 is CASREAGDVNEQFF. In DNA form, the CDR3 reads TGTGCCAGCAGAGAGGCGGGGGATGTCAATGAGCAGTTCTTC.

This clonotype was observed many times. The chain recombines TRBV20-1 with TRBJ1-2; possibly TRBD1 for D (6 bases). V lost 4 bases, J lost 0 bases, and 12 bases lay in between. Germline V lookup: CDR1 DFQATT, CDR2 SNEGSKA (reference sequence). CDR3 size: 14 residues. CDR3 amino acids: CSATQGRTNYGYTF. The CDR3 DNA reads as TGCAGTGCTACCCAGGGGCGAACTAACTATGGCTACACCTTC.

This clonotype was recorded at least ten times. The rearrangement links TRBV2 to TRBJ1-1; a possible D gene is TRBD1 (6 bases). V was clipped by 3 bases and J by 5 bases, with 10 bases between them. Germline V gene lookup returns CDR1 SNHLY and CDR2 FYNNEI. The CDR3 spans 13 residues. In DNA form, the CDR3 reads TGTGCCAGCAGTGAGAGGACAGCAACTGAAGCTTTCTTT. This gives the protein CASSERTATEAFF.

This clonotype was seen ten or more times. The CDR3 DNA reads as TGTGCCAGCAGTTTCGGGACGGTTTCCTACGAGCAGTACTTC. Translating it yields CASSFGTVSYEQYF. The rearrangement joins TRBV12-3 or TRBV12-4 to TRBJ2-7; D tentatively fits TRBD1 or TRBD2 (5 bases each). V shed 3 bases and J shed 1 base, with 10 bases lying between them. CDR3 size: 14 residues.

The V gene is TRBV20-1, the J gene TRBJ1-6; D is unresolved. This CDR3 has 13 amino acids. Trimming pared 3 bases from V and 4 bases from J, leaving 7 bases between. Germline V CDR1 and CDR2: DFQATT, SNEGSKA (reference sequence). The CDR3 sequence is CSASTGYNSPLHF. As DNA, the CDR3 is TGCAGTGCTAGTACGGGTTATAATTCACCCCTCCACTTT.

V is TRBV5-6 and J is TRBJ2-1; 7 nucleotides agree with TRBD1. The germline V gene has CDR1 SGHDT and CDR2 YYEEEE. V was pared by 5 bases and J by 7 bases, with 9 bases of the junction left unmatched. CDR3 length equals 14 residues. CDR3 residues: CASRRRGLRNEQFF. CDR3 bases: TGTGCCAGCAGGCGAAGGGGGCTTCGGAATGAGCAGTTCTTC.

This clonotype was detected only a few times. The V call is TRBV9, the J call TRBJ1-3; no firm D call. Trimming shortened V by 0 bases and J by 4 bases, and 8 bases separated the two germline ends. In germline, CDR1 is SGDLS, CDR2 YYNGEE. CDR3 length equals 14 residues. CDR3: CASSVDYRGNTIYF. CDR3 DNA sequence: TGTGCCAGCAGCGTAGACTACCGGGGAAACACCATATATTTT.

This clonotype was observed many times. The rearrangement links TRBV12-3 or TRBV12-4 to TRBJ2-7; D is perhaps TRBD2 (5 bases). V was trimmed by 3 bases and J by 0 bases, leaving 9 bases between them. This CDR3 spans 14 amino acids. The CDR3 DNA reads as TGTGCCAGCAGTTTCGGCGACTACTCCTACGAGCAGTACTTC. This encodes CASSFGDYSYEQYF.

This clonotype was counted many times. This CDR3 reads CASSFPAGDGYTF. The CDR3 DNA reads as TGTGCCAGCAGCTTCCCGGCGGGGGATGGCTACACCTTC. The chain has TRBV7-9 and TRBJ1-2; a weak D match, TRBD1 (5 bases). Germline V lookup: CDR1 SEHNR, CDR2 FQNEAQ (reference sequence). Trimming pared 3 bases from V and 6 bases from J, leaving 11 bases between. The CDR3 length is 13 residues.

This clonotype was observed many times. V and J are TRBV7-2 and TRBJ2-1, with a possible D match to TRBD2 (6 bases). Trimming stripped 1 base from V and 5 bases from J, with 15 bases between. This CDR3 contains 16 residues. Germline V gives CDR1 SGHTA, CDR2 FQGNSA. In nucleotides, the CDR3 is TGTGCCAGCAGCTTAGGGTCAGGGACTCCTGACAATGAGCAGTTCTTC. Translating it yields CASSLGSGTPDNEQFF.

This clonotype was detected many times. The genes are TRBV2 and TRBJ1-2, with D perhaps matching TRBD1 (6 bases). The ends were cut back, 6 bases at V and 4 bases at J, with 15 bases in the middle. CDR1 SNHLY and CDR2 FYNNEI come from the germline V gene. This CDR3 has 14 residues. The CDR3 bases are TGTGCCAGCAGGGGTACGGACAGTTCCTATGGCTACACCTTC. It yields the protein CASRGTDSSYGYTF. Full variable domain (remainder filled in from reference TRBV2 and TRBJ1-2): EPEVTQTPSHQVTQMGQEVILRCVPISNHLYFYWYRQILGQKVEFLVSFYNNEISEKSEIFDDQFSVERPDGSNFTLKIRSTKLEDSAMYFCASRGTDSSYGYTFGSGTRLTVV.

This clonotype has at least ten counts. The chain carries TRBV9 and TRBJ2-7, with 9 bases lining up with TRBD1. With V trimmed by 3 bases and J by 4 bases, 5 bases remained unmatched. This CDR3 has 14 residues. CDR1 is SGDLS, CDR2 YYNGEE, per germline. Written as DNA, the CDR3 is TGTGCCAGCAGCGGACGGGACAGGGCTTACGAGCAGTACTTC. Translating gives CASSGRDRAYEQYF. Looking up the rest from reference TRBV9 and TRBJ2-7 gives the full variable domain: DSGVTQTPKHLITATGQRVTLRCSPRSGDLSVYWYQQSLDQGLQFLIQYYNGEERAKGNILERFSAQQFPDLHSELNLSSLELGDSALYFCASSGRDRAYEQYFGPGTRLTVT.

In its sample, this clonotype was seen a few times. This chain links TRBV20-1 with TRBJ2-4; 9 nucleotides align to TRBD1. Losses at the gene ends were 5 bases for V and 7 bases for J; bases not matched to a gene: 6. The CDR3 loop spans 13 amino acids. The germline CDR1 and CDR2 sequences are DFQATT and SNEGSKA (reference sequence). CDR3 bases: TGCAGTGCTGAATTCGGACAGGGGAACATTCAGTACTTC. Amino acid sequence: CSAEFGQGNIQYF.

This chain uses TRBV10-3 with TRBJ2-3; D call uncertain. Germline-derived CDR1 and CDR2 are ENHRY and SYGVKD. Trimming took 4 bases from V and 2 from J, leaving 16 bases between them. The CDR3 runs to 16 residues. The CDR3 DNA follows: TGTGCCATCAGTGGAGATGGCCGCTTACACACAGATACGCAGTATTTT. This translates into CAISGDGRLHTDTQYF.

This clonotype was found many times. The chain employs TRBV2 and TRBJ1-4; 9 bases agree with TRBD1. CDR1 and CDR2 (germline): SNHLY, FYNNEI. The J segment lost 8 bases and the V segment lost 7 bases, leaving 14 bases of the junction unmatched. The length of the CDR3 is 16 residues. CDR3 amino acids: CASNRPGTGLYEKLFF. The CDR3 bases are TGTGCCAGCAATAGGCCCGGGACAGGGCTTTACGAAAAACTGTTTTTT.

Many counts were recorded for this clonotype. The CDR3 DNA reads TGCGCCAGCAGCTTGCCGAAAGGACTAGCGGGGAGAGAGACCCAGTACTTC. This translates into CASSLPKGLAGRETQYF. V and J are TRBV5-1 and TRBJ2-5, with 12 positions matching TRBD2. The CDR3 sequence is 17 residues long. Germline-derived CDR1 and CDR2 are SGHRS and YFSETQ. V gave up 1 base and J gave up 4 bases; unmatched junction bases: 8.

This clonotype showed up just a few times. The chain is built from TRBV7-3 and TRBJ1-1, with D perhaps TRBD1 (5 bases). The CDR3 covers 14 residues. CDR1 is SGHTA and CDR2 is FQGTGA in the germline V gene. Trimming stripped 5 bases from V and 5 bases from J, with 15 bases between. The CDR3 spells CASSHGVRGTEAFF. The CDR3, as DNA: TGTGCCAGCAGCCATGGAGTAAGGGGTACTGAAGCTTTCTTT.

This clonotype was seen many times. The rearrangement links TRBV20-1 to TRBJ2-3; D tentatively reads TRBD1 or TRBD2 (5 bases each). Looked up from germline, CDR1 is DFQATT and CDR2 is SNEGSKA (reference sequence). V was trimmed by 6 bases and J by 6 bases, leaving 19 bases between them. There are 14 residues in the CDR3. The CDR3 DNA sequence: TGCAGTGCGAGGGGTATGCAGGCCGTGGATACGCAGTATTTT. Its protein is CSARGMQAVDTQYF.

This clonotype has ten or more counts. The chain carries TRBV2 and TRBJ2-5; no clear D gene. Germline V gives CDR1 SNHLY, CDR2 FYNNEI. This CDR3 contains 14 residues. V gave up 4 bases and J gave up 1 base, with 10 bases separating them. CDR3 in amino acids: CASSGLTSQETQYF. CDR3 in DNA: TGTGCCAGCAGTGGACTTACCTCCCAAGAGACCCAGTACTTC.

This clonotype occurred many times. V and J are TRBV7-2 and TRBJ1-5; D gene uncertain. Germline CDR1 and CDR2: SGHTA and FQGNSA. Trimming pared 4 bases from V and 6 bases from J, leaving 10 bases between. The CDR3 loop spans 13 amino acids. The CDR3 DNA is TGTGCCAGCAGCTCCTATCCGGGTCAGCCCCAGCATTTT. Its translation: CASSSYPGQPQHF. Combining the CDR3 with reference TRBV7-2 and TRBJ1-5 gives the whole variable domain GAGVSQSPSNKVTEKGKDVELRCDPISGHTALYWYRQSLGQGLEFLIYFQGNSAPDKSGLPSDRFSAERTGGSVSTLTIQRTQQEDSAVYLCASSSYPGQPQHFGDGTRLSIL.

This clonotype was found many times. The rearrangement links TRBV7-2 to TRBJ1-5; maybe TRBD1 (5 bases). The germline V gene has CDR1 SGHTA and CDR2 FQGNSA. The CDR3 spans 15 residues. Trimming removed 1 base from V and 9 bases from J, with 16 bases in between. CDR3 residues: CASSLEVTAIWPQHF. The DNA for the CDR3 is TGTGCCAGCAGCTTAGAAGTGACAGCGATTTGGCCCCAGCATTTT.

This clonotype was detected many times. The chain recombines TRBV7-2 with TRBJ2-3, with TRBD2 matching 9 bases. The V and J ends lost 2 bases and 5 bases, in that order; junction bases with no gene match: 5. CDR1 is SGHTA, CDR2 FQGNSA, per germline. This CDR3 is 15 amino acids long. The chain's CDR3 is CASSLSSGGGDTQYF. The DNA for the CDR3 is TGTGCCAGCAGCTTAAGTAGCGGGGGTGGAGATACGCAGTATTTT. Full variable domain (missing parts from reference TRBV7-2 and TRBJ2-3): GAGVSQSPSNKVTEKGKDVELRCDPISGHTALYWYRQSLGQGLEFLIYFQGNSAPDKSGLPSDRFSAERTGGSVSTLTIQRTQQEDSAVYLCASSLSSGGGDTQYFGPGTRLTVL.

This clonotype was recorded at least ten times. The rearrangement links TRBV12-3 or TRBV12-4 to TRBJ1-2; D remains ambiguous. V gave up 4 bases and J gave up 1 base, with 7 bases separating them. The CDR3 extends over 13 amino acids. CDR3 nucleotide sequence: TGTGCCAGCAGTTATCAGAGTAACTATGGCTACACCTTC. Its translation: CASSYQSNYGYTF.

This clonotype was found many times. The chain combines TRBV7-2 with TRBJ1-4; D gene uncertain. Germline values: CDR1 SGHTA, CDR2 FQGNSA. Trimming removed 1 base from V and 0 bases from J, with 6 bases in between. CDR3 length: 15 amino acids. CDR3 in DNA: TGTGCCAGCAGCTTAGGGTCCACAACTAATGAAAAACTGTTTTTT. Protein product: CASSLGSTTNEKLFF.